This T cell receptor beta chain emerged from a study of T cell clonality in common variable immunodeficiency. Study-wide results and caveats: Reportedly, TCR beta sequences from common variable immunodeficiency showed fewer deletions and N-nucleotide insertions.

Repertoires were generated with immunoSEQ multiplex PCR, while TCRdb's copy carries only in-frame clones and drops some. The sample has around 45,000 clones, none seen only once. This clone occurred a few times. Its target is not known. The specimen sequenced was peripheral blood mononuclear cells. This TCR was recovered from a person between 18 and 75 years old in good health.

The part of the CDR3 DNA that was read is TGTGCCAGCTCACCCGGGACAGGCTACGAC. Protein product: CASSPGTGYD. The entire CDR3 sequence reads CASSPGTGYDYTF. The V gene is TRBV18, the J gene TRBJ1-2; 8 bases agree with TRBD1. The read ends 3 residues before the CDR3 terminus; that terminus is restored from the germline J gene. This CDR3 spans 13 amino acids. Per germline, CDR1 KGHSH and CDR2 LQKENI.